A selection of T cell receptor beta chains follows, all from one sample in a study of radiotherapy plus CTLA-4 blockade in lung cancer. Sequenced by immunoSEQ multiplex PCR; TCRdb stores in-frame clones only, minus some. Found here are approximately 33,000 clones, approximately 82% of them singletons; the top ten hold 6.5% to 9.5%. The sequencing here drew on peripheral blood, taken from a patient treated with radiotherapy plus ipilimumab. These receptors were taken from a human donor with non-small cell lung cancer who had stable disease on radiotherapy plus ipilimumab. Each CDR3 is given with its conserved first and last residue. The order of the fields is J gene, V gene, D gene, clone size, CDR3 DNA, CDR3 protein. D genes are given only for firm matches. Clone sizes are given selectively: once, few, many, or a class where the clone is expanded.

j_gene: TRBJ1-2; v_gene: TRBV4-1; d_gene: TRBD1; abundance: .; CDR3nt: TGCGCCAGCAGCCACGGACAGGGGGAATACTATGGCTACACCTTC; CDR3aa: CASSHGQGEYYGYTF
j_gene: TRBJ1-1; v_gene: TRBV2; d_gene: .; abundance: .; CDR3nt: TGTGCCAGCAGCCTAGACAGGTTTGGGACTGAAGCTTTCTTT; CDR3aa: CASSLDRFGTEAFF
j_gene: TRBJ1-5; v_gene: TRBV6-5; d_gene: TRBD1; abundance: .; CDR3nt: TGTGCCAGCAGACCGGGACAGGGTCAGCCCCAGCATTTT; CDR3aa: CASRPGQGQPQHF
j_gene: TRBJ2-2; v_gene: TRBV7-2; d_gene: .; abundance: .; CDR3nt: TGTGCCAGCAGCTTAGATATGGCAGCCCTGGGGAACACCGGGGAGCTGTTTTTT; CDR3aa: CASSLDMAALGNTGELFF
j_gene: TRBJ1-6; v_gene: TRBV7-9; d_gene: TRBD1; abundance: .; CDR3nt: TGTGCCAGCAGCTCACCTGGGACAGGCCCTAATTCACCCCTCCACTTT; CDR3aa: CASSSPGTGPNSPLHF
j_gene: TRBJ1-4; v_gene: TRBV2; d_gene: .; abundance: .; CDR3nt: TGTGCCAGCGGGTTTAGCCATAGGGGTGAAAAACTGTTTTTT; CDR3aa: CASGFSHRGEKLFF
j_gene: TRBJ1-2; v_gene: TRBV27; d_gene: .; abundance: .; CDR3nt: TGTGCCAGCAGACCGGGAGCCCCAGGATATGGCTACACCTTC; CDR3aa: CASRPGAPGYGYTF
j_gene: TRBJ1-1; v_gene: TRBV19; d_gene: TRBD1; abundance: .; CDR3nt: TGTGCCAGTAGTAGGGGACAGGGGATTACTGAAGCTTTCTTT; CDR3aa: CASSRGQGITEAFF
j_gene: TRBJ2-5; v_gene: TRBV5-4; d_gene: TRBD2; abundance: .; CDR3nt: TGTGCCAGCAGCTCCGCCGGGACTAGCACCAAGACCCAGTACTTC; CDR3aa: CASSSAGTSTKTQYF
j_gene: TRBJ1-2; v_gene: TRBV7-8; d_gene: .; abundance: few; CDR3nt: TGTGCCAGCAGCTCCCGGGACGGAATTGGCTACACCTTC; CDR3aa: CASSSRDGIGYTF
j_gene: TRBJ1-2; v_gene: TRBV28; d_gene: TRBD1; abundance: .; CDR3nt: TGTGCCAGCAGACCCGGACAGGGGGGTAACTATGGCTACACCTTC; CDR3aa: CASRPGQGGNYGYTF
j_gene: TRBJ2-7; v_gene: TRBV5-1; d_gene: .; abundance: .; CDR3nt: TGCGCCAGCAGCTTGACCGACTCCACTAGTAACTACGAGCAGTACTTC; CDR3aa: CASSLTDSTSNYEQYF
j_gene: TRBJ2-2; v_gene: TRBV19; d_gene: .; abundance: .; CDR3nt: TGTGCCAGTAGTCTCATGGCGGGGAGGACCGGGGAGCTGTTTTTT; CDR3aa: CASSLMAGRTGELFF
j_gene: TRBJ1-2; v_gene: TRBV5-4; d_gene: .; abundance: .; CDR3nt: TGTGCCAGCAGCTTGGCCACTCAGGGATACTATGGCTACACCTTC; CDR3aa: CASSLATQGYYGYTF
j_gene: TRBJ1-1; v_gene: TRBV10-1; d_gene: TRBD1; abundance: .; CDR3nt: TGCGCCAGCAGTGACCGACAGGGTTTGTCGGTGAACACTGAAGCCTTCTTT; CDR3aa: CASSDRQGLSVNTEAFF
j_gene: TRBJ1-2; v_gene: TRBV9; d_gene: .; abundance: .; CDR3nt: TGTGCCAGCAGCGTAGTGGAAGGGGGCTATGGCTACACCTTC; CDR3aa: CASSVVEGGYGYTF
j_gene: TRBJ1-5; v_gene: TRBV18; d_gene: TRBD1; abundance: .; CDR3nt: TGTGCCAGCTCCGGGACAGGGGGGCAGCCCCAGCATTTT; CDR3aa: CASSGTGGQPQHF
j_gene: TRBJ2-1; v_gene: TRBV5-1; d_gene: .; abundance: .; CDR3nt: TGCGCCAGCAGCTTGGTTCAGCCGATCTCCTACAATGAGCAGTTCTTC; CDR3aa: CASSLVQPISYNEQFF
j_gene: TRBJ1-1; v_gene: TRBV9; d_gene: .; abundance: .; CDR3nt: TGTGCCAGCAGCGTAGTGGAAGGGGTGAGTGAAGCTTTCTTT; CDR3aa: CASSVVEGVSEAFF
j_gene: TRBJ2-5; v_gene: TRBV25-1; d_gene: .; abundance: .; CDR3nt: TGTGCCAGCAGTGCAGTGACAGGCACGGAGACCCAGTACTTC; CDR3aa: CASSAVTGTETQYF
j_gene: TRBJ2-2; v_gene: TRBV5-1; d_gene: TRBD1; abundance: .; CDR3nt: TGCGCCAGCAGCTTGGTAAACAGGGGGGAGTCCGGGGAGCTGTTTTTT; CDR3aa: CASSLVNRGESGELFF
j_gene: TRBJ2-1; v_gene: TRBV2; d_gene: .; abundance: .; CDR3nt: TGTGCCAGCAGCGGGTGGAGCGGTCAATCCGACAATGAGCAGTTCTTC; CDR3aa: CASSGWSGQSDNEQFF
j_gene: TRBJ1-2; v_gene: TRBV2; d_gene: .; abundance: few; CDR3nt: TGTGCCAGCCGGACGGAAGCTAACTATGGCTACACCTTC; CDR3aa: CASRTEANYGYTF
j_gene: TRBJ1-3; v_gene: TRBV5-1; d_gene: TRBD1; abundance: once; CDR3nt: TGCGCCAGCAGCCCAGGGACAGGGCTCCCAGGAAACACCATATATTTT; CDR3aa: CASSPGTGLPGNTIYF
j_gene: TRBJ2-1; v_gene: TRBV10-1; d_gene: TRBD2; abundance: .; CDR3nt: TGCGCCAGCAGTGAGTCACTAGCGGATTACAATGAGCAGTTCTTC; CDR3aa: CASSESLADYNEQFF
j_gene: TRBJ2-3; v_gene: TRBV7-2; d_gene: .; abundance: .; CDR3nt: TGTGCCAGCAGCTTAGTTACCTTCACAGATACGCAGTATTTT; CDR3aa: CASSLVTFTDTQYF
j_gene: TRBJ2-2; v_gene: TRBV10-3; d_gene: .; abundance: once; CDR3nt: TGTGCCATCAGCGGAAAGGACCCCAGGGGGGAGCTGTTTTTT; CDR3aa: CAISGKDPRGELFF
j_gene: TRBJ2-7; v_gene: TRBV6-5; d_gene: .; abundance: few; CDR3nt: TGTGCCAGCAGTTACATGACAGACGCGTACTTC; CDR3aa: CASSYMTDAYF
j_gene: TRBJ1-2; v_gene: TRBV30; d_gene: .; abundance: .; CDR3nt: TGTGCCTGGAGTGTACTGGAGGGAGCCCACACCTTC; CDR3aa: CAWSVLEGAHTF
j_gene: TRBJ1-2; v_gene: TRBV19; d_gene: .; abundance: .; CDR3nt: TGTGCCAGTAGTAAAGACCAATACTATGGCTACACCTTC; CDR3aa: CASSKDQYYGYTF
j_gene: TRBJ1-5; v_gene: TRBV6-5; d_gene: .; abundance: .; CDR3nt: TGTGCCAGCAGTTACTCGGGCAGTGGTGGCAATCAGCCCCAGCATTTT; CDR3aa: CASSYSGSGGNQPQHF
j_gene: TRBJ1-4; v_gene: TRBV7-6; d_gene: .; abundance: .; CDR3nt: TGTGCCAGCAGCTTAGCAATTTGGGGGCGGGCTAATGAAAAACTGTTTTTT; CDR3aa: CASSLAIWGRANEKLFF
j_gene: TRBJ1-5; v_gene: TRBV13; d_gene: .; abundance: .; CDR3nt: TGTGCCAGCAGCTTAGGCCGCGGACACGGTCAATCGGCCCAGCATTTT; CDR3aa: CASSLGRGHGQSAQHF
j_gene: TRBJ2-2; v_gene: TRBV18; d_gene: .; abundance: .; CDR3nt: TGTGCCAGCTCACCACAGGGCTGGACCGGGGAGCTGTTTTTT; CDR3aa: CASSPQGWTGELFF
j_gene: TRBJ1-1; v_gene: TRBV30; d_gene: .; abundance: .; CDR3nt: TGTGCCTGTGCCCGGACAGTGAACACTGAAGCTTTCTTT; CDR3aa: CACARTVNTEAFF
j_gene: TRBJ1-2; v_gene: TRBV25-1; d_gene: .; abundance: .; CDR3nt: TGTGCCAGCAGTGTTTTGGCTAACTATGGCTACACCTTC; CDR3aa: CASSVLANYGYTF
j_gene: TRBJ1-2; v_gene: TRBV19; d_gene: .; abundance: .; CDR3nt: TGTGCCAGTAGTACAGGCTATGGCTACACCTTC; CDR3aa: CASSTGYGYTF
j_gene: TRBJ2-2; v_gene: TRBV5-4; d_gene: .; abundance: .; CDR3nt: TGTGCCAGCAGCTTGGACCCGAACACCGGGGAGCTGTTTTTT; CDR3aa: CASSLDPNTGELFF
j_gene: TRBJ2-7; v_gene: TRBV14; d_gene: TRBD1; abundance: .; CDR3nt: TGTGCCAGCAGCCACGCCGGGACAGGGGCCTACGAGCAGTACTTC; CDR3aa: CASSHAGTGAYEQYF
j_gene: TRBJ2-2; v_gene: TRBV7-8; d_gene: .; abundance: once; CDR3nt: TGTGCCAGCAGCTTAGCTTGGGGACACACCGGGGAGCTGTTTTTT; CDR3aa: CASSLAWGHTGELFF
j_gene: TRBJ1-6; v_gene: TRBV7-6; d_gene: .; abundance: .; CDR3nt: TGTGCCAGCAGCTTAGGGACAGAAGATAATTCACCCCTCCACTTT; CDR3aa: CASSLGTEDNSPLHF
j_gene: TRBJ1-2; v_gene: TRBV19; d_gene: TRBD1; abundance: .; CDR3nt: TGTGCCAGTAGTACGACCGGGACAGCCTTCGCCTATGGCTACACCTTC; CDR3aa: CASSTTGTAFAYGYTF
j_gene: TRBJ2-3; v_gene: TRBV18; d_gene: .; abundance: .; CDR3nt: TGTGCCAGCTCACCTCAAAGCACAGATACGCAGTATTTT; CDR3aa: CASSPQSTDTQYF
j_gene: TRBJ1-6; v_gene: TRBV7-2; d_gene: .; abundance: .; CDR3nt: TGTGCCAGCAGCTTAGGGGGATCTTCACCCCTCCACTTT; CDR3aa: CASSLGGSSPLHF
j_gene: TRBJ1-3; v_gene: TRBV7-8; d_gene: .; abundance: .; CDR3nt: TGTGCCAGCAGCCGAAGGACAGCTGGAAACACCATATATTTT; CDR3aa: CASSRRTAGNTIYF
j_gene: TRBJ2-1; v_gene: TRBV29-1; d_gene: .; abundance: .; CDR3nt: TGCAGCCCCCTGACCCCAAGCGGGCGGGGCTTTAATGAGCAGTTCTTC; CDR3aa: CSPLTPSGRGFNEQFF
j_gene: TRBJ1-1; v_gene: TRBV7-9; d_gene: .; abundance: .; CDR3nt: TGTGCCAGCAGCGCTCTACTGAACACTGAAGCTTTCTTT; CDR3aa: CASSALLNTEAFF
j_gene: TRBJ1-5; v_gene: TRBV19; d_gene: .; abundance: .; CDR3nt: TGTGCCAGTACCTTGTGGGGCTGGAATCAGCCCCAGCATTTT; CDR3aa: CASTLWGWNQPQHF
j_gene: TRBJ1-1; v_gene: TRBV19; d_gene: .; abundance: .; CDR3nt: TGTGCCAGTAGTCTTACCCTTATGATTGGAGCTAACACTGAAGCTTTCTTT; CDR3aa: CASSLTLMIGANTEAFF
j_gene: TRBJ2-2; v_gene: TRBV10-3; d_gene: TRBD1; abundance: .; CDR3nt: TGTGCCATCAGTGAGGGGCCGGACAGGGGAAACACCGGGGAGCTGTTTTTT; CDR3aa: CAISEGPDRGNTGELFF
j_gene: TRBJ2-5; v_gene: TRBV7-8; d_gene: .; abundance: .; CDR3nt: TGTGCCAGCAGCTGGGGGTACCAGGGTTCGGAGACCCAGTACTTC; CDR3aa: CASSWGYQGSETQYF
j_gene: TRBJ2-2; v_gene: TRBV9; d_gene: .; abundance: .; CDR3nt: TGTGCCAGCAGTCAATACACCGGGGAGCTGTTTTTT; CDR3aa: CASSQYTGELFF
j_gene: TRBJ2-2; v_gene: TRBV2; d_gene: .; abundance: .; CDR3nt: TGTGCCAGCAACTGGGACAAGACCACCGGGGAGCTGTTTTTT; CDR3aa: CASNWDKTTGELFF
j_gene: TRBJ1-1; v_gene: TRBV14; d_gene: TRBD1; abundance: .; CDR3nt: TGTGCCAGCAGCCAAGAGTTTCCGGGACAGGGGAACACTGAAGCTTTCTTT; CDR3aa: CASSQEFPGQGNTEAFF
j_gene: TRBJ1-5; v_gene: TRBV11-2; d_gene: TRBD1; abundance: .; CDR3nt: TGTGCCAGCAGCCCCGGGACAGGGGTTGGTCAGCCCCAGCATTTT; CDR3aa: CASSPGTGVGQPQHF
j_gene: TRBJ1-1; v_gene: TRBV27; d_gene: TRBD1; abundance: .; CDR3nt: TGTGCCAGCAGTTCCCACGCCCCTACAGGGGACGAAGCTTTCTTT; CDR3aa: CASSSHAPTGDEAFF
j_gene: TRBJ1-4; v_gene: TRBV5-1; d_gene: .; abundance: .; CDR3nt: TGCGCCAGCAGCTTGGAGGGTTTCGGGGGCGGGGATGAAAAACTGTTTTTT; CDR3aa: CASSLEGFGGGDEKLFF
j_gene: TRBJ2-5; v_gene: TRBV10-1; d_gene: TRBD2; abundance: .; CDR3nt: TGCGCCAGCTCTCAAGCGGGGGGATCTGAGACCCAGTACTTC; CDR3aa: CASSQAGGSETQYF
j_gene: TRBJ2-7; v_gene: TRBV6-1; d_gene: .; abundance: .; CDR3nt: TGTGCCAGCAGACGCCCCGCTATTACTTACGAGCAGTACTTC; CDR3aa: CASRRPAITYEQYF